This T cell receptor (beta chain) stems from a study of shared clonotypes between healthy human individuals (dated by TCRdb to the early 2020s). For the wider study: The cohort included three men and a couple of women between 18 and 49 years of age. For each donor, CD4 naive and CD4 memory were each run on three plates, CD8 naive on two plates, and CD8 memory on one plate. Blood TCR repertoires of roughly five healthy adults were deeply sequenced to estimate repertoire size and the extent of clonotype sharing between individuals. To increase sequencing depth and limit assay-specific biases, different laboratories used diverse techniques to prepare libraries and sequence TCR repertoires. Between about 0.8 and 9.5 billion PBMCs per donor were obtained by leukapheresis. General conclusions and limits of the study: Approximately 5% of naive CD4, 3% to 4% of naive CD8, roughly 2.5% of memory CD4, and roughly 0.4% of memory CD8 clonotypes were shared across four donors. Naive subsets generally had larger estimated clonotype richness than memory subsets. Pairwise subsampling led to the expectation that sequencing depth would affect the degree of clonotype sharing among donors. Only blood was sampled, and tissue TCR repertoires likely differ from those in blood. Compared with non-shared clonotypes, the clonotypes found in all four sorted-subset donors had higher generation probabilities. The small number of donors limited the genetic and exposure-history diversity represented. Even with the large sequencing depth, rarefaction of the sorted-subset datasets indicated that sequencing was incomplete.

TCR CDR3 regions were amplified from genomic DNA by multiplex PCR using the deep immunoSEQ assay. Genomic DNA extracted from each cell subset was distributed evenly over all wells of several immunoSEQ 96-well plates, and each plate served as one replicate. For sorted subsets, roughly 200 ng of genomic DNA, equivalent to around 29,000 T cell genomes, went into each replicate PCR. The purified libraries were quantified using a Qubit 3.0 fluorometer, sized with a Bioanalyzer 2100, and then quantified again using the KAPA Library Quantification kit. Each immunoSEQ 96-well plate was sequenced on its own single-read 150-cycle Illumina NextSeq 550 flow cell. Regarding the original processing steps: Because the immunoSEQ output included only junctional sequences and no quality scores, the filtering could not be the same as the filtering used for full-length reads. To assign V/J genes and CDR3, sequences were annotated using PyIR, a Python wrapper for IgBLAST v1.9, with IMGT germline references. Reads were filtered out if the reads had weak V/J assignments (E-value above 1e-6), no CDR3, stop codons, out-of-frame junctions, or ambiguous translated residues. V3J clonotypes were defined as sequences sharing an identical inferred V gene, J gene, and CDR3 amino acid sequence. The percentage overlap between two repertoires was calculated by dividing the number of shared unique clonotypes by the size of the smaller repertoire. Three approaches were used to assess repertoire richness: RTK rarefaction, the Chao1 estimator, and Recon v2.1 estimates of unobserved clonotypes. Generation probabilities for all TCRbeta clonotypes obtained by the gDNA method from a handful of donors were computed using OLGA. Drawn from immuneACCESS, this table holds only the in-frame rearrangements with V and J called that TCRdb kept. Clones are partly lost; checked studies trace under half to an unresolved V gene and leave the rest unexplained. V and J calls and clone size are given by that table; D and trimming were obtained from the DNA. Recorded for this sample are 700,000 or so clones; about 78% of them occurred a single time. About 2% of the sample comes from the top ten.

Its CDR3 holds 15 amino acids, cysteine through phenylalanine. Only the CDR3 part of the read is kept: 45 bases, read in frame from the first base. Germline trimming: 5 bases from V, 4 bases from J; junction bases outside gene matches: 9. The germline V gene specifies SGHAT as CDR1 and FQNNGV as CDR2. The donors were healthy, HIV-negative adults who had no recently reported acute infections or vaccinations. Every donor was a Caucasian adult living in Nashville, Tennessee, USA. CD4+ T cells were enriched by magnetic negative selection; naive cells were then positively selected on CD45RA, and the negative fraction formed the memory subset. Blood was collected by leukapheresis, and PBMCs were isolated by Ficoll-Histopaque density gradient centrifugation and then cryopreserved in liquid nitrogen vapor phase. Analytical flow cytometry was used to check the purity and quantity of each magnetically sorted T cell population. Each sorted fraction had its genomic DNA isolated and then quantified by UV absorbance on a Nanodrop 2000c.

For this clone: No cognate antigen has been identified for it. There are no base qualities to consult, and no much larger clone falls within one base.

This TCR was sampled from a woman aged 30 to 39 in good health. Recombination connected TRBV11-2 to TRBJ2-3, with 7 bases in between that match TRBD1. Sequencing was carried out using memory CD4+ T cells sorted from blood. Reading the label with the study, this specimen's cell subset or site is: CD45RA-negative fraction. The DNA sequence reads TGTGCCAGCAGCGGGGGACAGAAGGGAGCAGATACGCAGTATTTT. Its translation reads: CASSGGQKGADTQYF.